Below, 2 T cell receptor beta chains from the same sample are listed, as sequenced in a study of T cell responses to AZD1222 COVID-19 vaccine. Using immunoSEQ multiplex PCR, the repertoire was profiled, and TCRdb retains in-frame clones only, with some absent. The sample contains 85,000 to 90,000 clones, approximately 89% of which appear only once. The sequencing here drew on peripheral blood, taken on day 0 of AZD1222 vaccination. These receptors were obtained from an adult in good health.

This sequence joins TRBV3-1 (or the pseudogene TRBV3-2) and TRBJ1-4; D may be TRBD1 (6 bases). CDR3 length: 16 amino acids. Germline V gives CDR1 LGHDT, CDR2 YNNKEL (reference sequence). Trimming cost V 4 bases and J 7 bases, with 19 bases left between them. CDR3 coding DNA: TGTGCCAGCAGCCCCCAAGGCGGGGGGCCCGGTGAAAAACTGTTTTTT. This translates into CASSPQGGGPGEKLFF.

The V call is TRBV2, the J call TRBJ1-1; D unresolved. CDR3 size: 16 residues. The germline V gene encodes CDR1 SNHLY and CDR2 FYNNEI. Trimming removed 7 bases at V and 2 bases at J, with 20 bases between. CDR3: CASTLQGPLLNTEAFF. CDR3 coding DNA: TGTGCCAGCACCCTACAAGGGCCCCTACTTAACACTGAAGCTTTCTTT.